The 27 T cell receptor beta chains reported below all come from one sample, sequenced in a study of human T cells and chemical hapten exposure. Time point here: patch test 1, 2 weeks after DPC sensitization. Sample treatment: therapeutic diphenylcyclopropenone sensitization with weekly scalp DPC. From the RACE reads, TCRdb called clonotypes with MiXCR, one entry per CDR3 protein. The repertoire consists of 75,000 to 100,000 distinct CDR3 sequences, with 9.5% to 15% occurring once and the leading ten covering approximately 2%. The input for sequencing was whole blood, taken in connection with sensitization to the hapten diphenylcyclopropenone (DPC). Receptors were obtained from a woman aged 40 to 50 with alopecia areata. Some clones in this sample may be carry-over from other donors' samples.

V and J are TRBV4-2 and TRBJ2-2; 12 bases match TRBD2. Germline lookup yields CDR1 LGHNA and CDR2 YNFKEQ. The CDR3 has 18 amino acids. J was trimmed by 7 bases and V by 3 bases; bases with no gene match: 12. The DNA of the CDR3 is TGTGCCAGCAGCCACCCGGGACTAGCGGGCATCCCGGGCGGGGAGCTGTTTTTT. Translation: CASSHPGLAGIPGGELFF.

V gene TRBV6-1 combines with J gene TRBJ2-2; TRBD2 is a possible D gene (6 bases). V dropped 5 bases and J dropped 7 bases, with 17 bases sitting between them. The CDR3 covers 15 residues. Germline V gene sequence: CDR1 MNHNS, CDR2 SASEGT. This CDR3 reads CASSPGGGINGELFF. CDR3 coding DNA: TGTGCCAGCAGTCCCGGTGGGGGGATAAACGGGGAGCTGTTTTTT.

There are a few counts of this clonotype. The rearrangement links TRBV11-2 to TRBJ2-5; D not resolved. CDR1 and CDR2 from the germline V gene are SGHAT and FQNNGV. The V end was cut by 3 bases, the J end by 4 bases, with 12 bases between. The CDR3 contains 14 residues. The CDR3 DNA reads TGTGCCAGCAGCTTGGTTTTGGCGGTAGAGACCCAGTACTTC. It encodes CASSLVLAVETQYF.

This clonotype occurred a few times. The rearrangement joins TRBV29-1 to TRBJ2-2; D possibly corresponds to TRBD1 (6 bases). V was shortened by 5 bases and J by 1 base, with 11 bases between the two germline ends. The CDR3 totals 14 residues. The germline V gene encodes CDR1 SQVTM and CDR2 ANQGSEA. The DNA of the CDR3 is TGCAGCGTTACAGGGAATCGGAACACCGGGGAGCTGTTTTTT. This translates into CSVTGNRNTGELFF.

This clonotype was seen only a few times. This chain links TRBV27 with TRBJ1-5, with D possibly matching TRBD1 (6 bases). This CDR3 contains 14 residues. Germline lookup yields CDR1 MNHEY and CDR2 SMNVEV (reference sequence). V lost 6 bases to trimming and J lost 4 bases, with 13 bases between them. The CDR3 bases are TGTGCCAGCAGCCGGGAGGGGGGGAATCAGCCCCAGCATTTT. Its translation is CASSREGGNQPQHF.

This clonotype showed up many times. The chain has TRBV29-1 and TRBJ2-7; TRBD2 agrees at 8 bases. The CDR3 is made up of 13 amino acids. Looked up from germline, CDR1 is SQVTM and CDR2 is ANQGSEA. Unmatched junction bases numbered 12, after V lost 8 bases and J lost 6 bases. This chain's CDR3 is CSSSAGGGGEQYF. DNA for the CDR3: TGCAGCAGTTCGGCGGGAGGCGGGGGCGAGCAGTACTTC.

V and J are TRBV4-1 and TRBJ1-3, with D possibly being TRBD1 (6 bases). The V end was cut by 3 bases, the J end by 0 bases, with 12 bases between. CDR3 size: 16 residues. The germline gives CDR1 MGHRA, CDR2 YSYEKL. Here the CDR3 reads CASSHQTGISGNTIYF. CDR3 DNA: TGCGCCAGCAGCCATCAAACAGGGATCTCTGGAAACACCATATATTTT.

This clonotype was detected a few times. V and J are TRBV9 and TRBJ2-2, with D unclear. Germline lookup yields CDR1 SGDLS and CDR2 YYNGEE. V was clipped by 2 bases and J by 0 bases, with 8 bases between them. The CDR3 length is 15 residues. CDR3 sequence reads: CASSVNLPNTGELFF. The CDR3 region has the DNA TGTGCCAGCAGCGTTAACCTTCCGAACACCGGGGAGCTGTTTTTT.

This clonotype appeared a few times. The rearrangement joins TRBV18 to TRBJ2-7; 9 bases align to TRBD1. Trimming removed 1 base from V and 3 bases from J; junction bases left unmatched: 4. Looked up from germline, CDR1 is KGHSH and CDR2 is LQKENI. This CDR3 is 15 amino acids long. The CDR3 DNA reads as TGTGCCAGCTCACCACAGGGACAGGGTGTCTACGAGCAGTACTTC. This sequence encodes CASSPQGQGVYEQYF.

J is TRBJ1-5 and V is TRBV5-5; maybe TRBD1 (5 bases). Germline loops: CDR1 SGHKS, CDR2 YYEKEE (reference sequence). V lost 3 bases and J lost 3, with 13 bases in between. The CDR3 has 15 amino acids. The CDR3 spells CASSWGDGYNQPQHF. The DNA of the CDR3 is TGTGCCAGCAGCTGGGGGGACGGCTACAATCAGCCCCAGCATTTT.

The chain is built from TRBV6-6 and TRBJ2-2; D unresolved. The CDR3 sequence is 15 residues long. V was shortened by 1 base and J by 5 bases, with 11 bases between the two germline ends. Germline V gene data show CDR1 as MNHNY and CDR2 as SVGAGI (reference sequence). The CDR3 sequence: CASSYLGIGTGELFF. The CDR3 nucleotides are TGTGCCAGCAGTTACTTAGGGATCGGGACCGGGGAGCTGTTTTTT.

The sample holds a few counts of this clonotype. The chain combines TRBV19 with TRBJ2-7; D uncertain. Germline loops: CDR1 LNHDA, CDR2 SQIVND (reference sequence). V lost 4 bases and J lost 5, with 6 bases in between. This CDR3 is 11 amino acids long. The CDR3 DNA is TGTGCCAGTAGTAGTCGGAACGAGCAGTACTTC. Protein sequence: CASSSRNEQYF. The full variable domain, its missing parts supplied by reference TRBV19 and TRBJ2-7, is DGGITQSPKYLFRKEGQNVTLSCEQNLNHDAMYWYRQDPGQGLRLIYYSQIVNDFQKGDIAEGYSVSREKKESFPLTVTSAQKNPTAFYLCASSSRNEQYFGPGTRLTVT.

This clonotype was picked up many times. This chain connects TRBV28 to TRBJ1-2; no clear D. CDR1 is MDHEN, CDR2 SYDVKM, per germline. V dropped 5 bases and J dropped 6 bases, with 10 bases sitting between them. This CDR3 region has 12 residues. The CDR3 DNA sequence: TGTGCCAGCAGTCTCGCAATCAATGGCTACACCTTC. Its translation: CASSLAINGYTF.

This clonotype was counted a few times. V usage is TRBV5-1 and J usage is TRBJ2-1, with TRBD2 matching 10 bases. This CDR3 spans 15 amino acids. Trimming took 2 bases from V and 4 from J; bases not matched to a gene: 3. Germline V gene data show CDR1 as SGHRS and CDR2 as YFSETQ. As DNA, the CDR3 is TGCGCCAGCAGCTTCCCTAGCGGGAGTTACAATGAGCAGTTCTTC. This encodes CASSFPSGSYNEQFF.

The chain employs TRBV29-1 and TRBJ2-3, with D unclear. The V gene's germline CDR1 is SQVTM and CDR2 ANQGSEA. The CDR3 contains 12 residues. V lost 5 bases, J lost 4 bases, and 10 bases lay in between. This chain's CDR3 is CSVLQPADTQYF. Written as DNA, the CDR3 is TGCAGCGTTTTGCAGCCGGCAGATACGCAGTATTTT.

This clonotype showed up just a few times. The V call is TRBV28, the J call TRBJ2-7; 10 bases are a match to TRBD1. This CDR3 contains 15 residues. V lost 6 bases to trimming and J lost 3 bases; unmatched junction nucleotides: 8. CDR1 is MDHEN and CDR2 is SYDVKM in the germline V gene. The CDR3 loop is CASSGQGEGFYEQYF. The CDR3 DNA follows: TGTGCCAGCAGCGGACAGGGGGAGGGGTTCTACGAGCAGTACTTC.

In its sample, this clonotype was seen a few times. The chain is built from TRBV21-1 and TRBJ1-5; the D segment call TRBD1 is taken from the table without a DNA check. TRBV21-1 is reported as a pseudogene. The CDR3 sequence is 15 residues long. The CDR3 reads CASSKGTARGQPQHF. The CDR3 DNA follows: TGTGCCAGCAGCAAAGGGACAGCACGAGGTCAGCCCCAGCATTTT.

The chain joins TRBV12-3 or TRBV12-4 to TRBJ2-7; D may match TRBD1 or TRBD2 (5 bases each). Deletions cut 6 bases from V and 7 bases from J, with 19 bases between. This CDR3 has 14 amino acids. In nucleotides, the CDR3 is TGTGCCAGCAGCTTGGGGGAGCCCCCTAGAGAGCAGTACTTC. It is translated as CASSLGEPPREQYF.

The chain combines TRBV2 with TRBJ2-1; 7 bases line up with TRBD2. Germline lookup yields CDR1 SNHLY and CDR2 FYNNEI. Trimming took 5 bases from V and 7 from J; bases not matched to a gene: 11. The CDR3 extends over 15 amino acids. The CDR3 coding sequence is TGTGCCAGCAGTCTGGCTAGCGGTGGGTCGAATGAGCAGTTCTTC. The encoded protein is CASSLASGGSNEQFF.

The chain has TRBV7-2 and TRBJ2-2, with D uncertain. The germline V and J ends were trimmed by 0 bases and 4 bases, with 3 bases remaining between them. The CDR3 sequence is 13 residues long. The germline V gene has CDR1 SGHTA and CDR2 FQGNSA. The CDR3 is CASSLASTGELFF. CDR3 nucleotides: TGTGCCAGCAGCTTAGCTAGCACCGGGGAGCTGTTTTTT. The complete variable domain, with remaining parts taken from reference TRBV7-2 and TRBJ2-2, reads GAGVSQSPSNKVTEKGKDVELRCDPISGHTALYWYRQSLGQGLEFLIYFQGNSAPDKSGLPSDRFSAERTGGSVSTLTIQRTQQEDSAVYLCASSLASTGELFFGEGSRLTVL.

The chain carries TRBV7-2 and TRBJ2-7, with TRBD1 identical over 7 bases. This CDR3 comprises 14 residues. V was clipped by 3 bases and J by 3 bases; unmatched bases: 5. Per the germline V gene, CDR1 is SGHTA and CDR2 is FQGNSA. DNA for the CDR3: TGTGCCAGCAGCTTGGTCCAGGGGGACTACGAGCAGTACTTC. Residues: CASSLVQGDYEQYF.

The chain has TRBV29-1 and TRBJ2-5, with 10 bases identical to TRBD2. V lost 7 bases to trimming and J lost 4 bases; unmatched junction nucleotides: 6. The CDR3 length is 13 residues. In germline, CDR1 is SQVTM, CDR2 ANQGSEA. CDR3 sequence reads: CSASLAGGETQYF. In nucleotides, the CDR3 is TGCAGCGCTTCCTTAGCGGGAGGAGAGACCCAGTACTTC.

CDR3 in DNA: TGCAGCGTAAAACTCGGGACAGTCAATGAGCAGTTCTTC. It codes for CSVKLGTVNEQFF. This chain connects TRBV29-1 to TRBJ2-1; 7 nucleotides match TRBD1. The ends lost 6 bases at V and 6 bases at J; junction bases unmatched: 8. The CDR3 covers 13 residues. In germline, CDR1 is SQVTM, CDR2 ANQGSEA.

This clonotype appeared a few times. The chain employs TRBV7-3 and TRBJ2-2; D is perhaps TRBD1 (6 bases). The CDR3 covers 16 residues. Germline values: CDR1 SGHTA, CDR2 FQGTGA. V lost 4 bases, J lost 0 bases, and 12 bases lay in between. CDR3 in DNA: TGTGCCAGCAGCTCGGGACATCTCGCGAACACCGGGGAGCTGTTTTTT. Its protein is CASSSGHLANTGELFF.

The CDR3 here is CASSQTAGGSTDTQYF. CDR3 sequence (DNA): TGTGCCAGCAGCCAAACAGCGGGAGGGAGCACAGATACGCAGTATTTT. The gene calls are TRBV7-8 and TRBJ2-3; 10 bases fit TRBD2. The trim removed 5 bases at V and 0 bases at J, leaving 5 bases unmatched. The CDR3 contains 16 residues. Germline V gene data show CDR1 as SGHVS and CDR2 as FQNEAQ.

This clonotype was counted between two and nine times. This chain joins TRBV12-3 or TRBV12-4 and TRBJ2-5; D unclear. With 3 bases removed from V and 4 bases from J, the gap between germline ends came to 3 bases. The CDR3 runs to 11 residues. CDR3 protein: CASSFLETQYF. In nucleotides, the CDR3 is TGTGCCAGCAGTTTTCTAGAGACCCAGTACTTC.

V and J are TRBV29-1 and TRBJ2-5; TRBD1 is a possible D gene (6 bases). Germline V gives CDR1 SQVTM, CDR2 ANQGSEA. V lost 4 bases to trimming and J lost 4 bases, with 16 bases between them. This CDR3 is built from 14 residues. In DNA form, the CDR3 reads TGCAGCGTTGTAGGACAGATCCCCCGAGAGACCCAGTACTTC. This codes for CSVVGQIPRETQYF.